This TCR beta chain was identified in a study of breast tumors, draining lymph nodes, adjacent tissues. Study observations and caveats: Data only fit, rather than demonstrated, lymph node origin of most tumor T cells. Compared with lymph nodes, tumors were less diverse; compared with nontumor tissue, more.

This CDR3 is 15 amino acids long. Per germline, CDR1 SGHDN and CDR2 FVKESK. TCRdb independently ran MiXCR on the multiplex PCR reads; one entry per CDR3 protein. The table lists some 230,000 distinct CDR3 sequences, less than 40% of them singletons. Only a few counts were recorded for this clonotype. Its specificity is not known. A much more abundant neighbour one base away suggests this may be a read error. Axillary draining lymph nodes of breast cancer patients supplied the node samples. Material for sequencing was axillary lymph node tissue. The clonotype comes from a female donor with breast cancer. Some clones in this sample may be carry-over from other donors' samples. The chain uses TRBV14 and TRBJ1-6, with TRBD1 matching over 7 bases. CDR3 coding DNA: TGTGCCAGCAGCCAAGATCACAGGGGAAATTCACCCCCCCACTTT. It encodes CASSQDHRGNSPPHF.